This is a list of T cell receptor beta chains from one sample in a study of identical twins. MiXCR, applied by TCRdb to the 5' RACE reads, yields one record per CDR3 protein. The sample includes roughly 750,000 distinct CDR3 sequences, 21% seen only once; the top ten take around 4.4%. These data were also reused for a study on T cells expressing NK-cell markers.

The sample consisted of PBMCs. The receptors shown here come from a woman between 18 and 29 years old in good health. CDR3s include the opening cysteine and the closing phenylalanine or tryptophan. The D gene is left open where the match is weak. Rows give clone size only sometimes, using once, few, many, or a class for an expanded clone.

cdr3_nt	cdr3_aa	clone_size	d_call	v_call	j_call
TGTGCCAGCCGATTAGCGGAGATCTCCTACGAGCAGTACTTC	CASRLAEISYEQYF	many	.	TRBV7-2	TRBJ2-7
TGTGCCAGCAGTACGGGCCGACTGGGATTATTGCGGGGGGGGAACACAGATACGCAGTATTTT	CASSTGRLGLLRGGNTDTQYF	few	TRBD2	TRBV6-2/TRBV6-3	TRBJ2-3
TGTGCCAGTAGCCCCCTAGTGGGGGGGTACAATGAGCAGTTCTTC	CASSPLVGGYNEQFF	few	TRBD2	TRBV19	TRBJ2-1
TGCGCCAGCAGCTTGGGAGACAGGGGAGCAGCTTTCTTT	CASSLGDRGAAFF	.	TRBD1	TRBV5-1	TRBJ1-1
TGCAGTGCTAGAGATGGCACCCCTGAAGCTTTCTTT	CSARDGTPEAFF	few	.	TRBV20-1	TRBJ1-1
TGCAGCGTTGCGGGGGCGCGGTTAAATGAGCAGTTCTTC	CSVAGARLNEQFF	.	.	TRBV29-1	TRBJ2-1
TGCGCCAGCAGCTTGAGGGGGACACAGGAAAAACTGTTTTTT	CASSLRGTQEKLFF	few	.	TRBV5-1	TRBJ1-4
TGTGCCAGTAGTATAGATCGGGGCACCCAATACAATGAGCAGTTCTTC	CASSIDRGTQYNEQFF	.	.	TRBV19	TRBJ2-1
TGCGCCAGCAGCCGCCAACAGGGTGGGTCCTACAATGAGCAGTTCTTC	CASSRQQGGSYNEQFF	.	.	TRBV5-1	TRBJ2-1
TGCGCCAGCAGCCAACAACTGAGGAATGAGCAGTTCTTC	CASSQQLRNEQFF	few	.	TRBV4-3	TRBJ2-1
TGTGCCAGCTCACCACCGACTAGCGGGATTTACGAGCAGTACTTC	CASSPPTSGIYEQYF	.	TRBD2	TRBV18	TRBJ2-7
TGCGCCAGCTCCCCCGTGGGACATACAGGAGATACGCAGTATTTT	CASSPVGHTGDTQYF	.	.	TRBV5-1	TRBJ2-3
TGCGCCAGCAGGGGGACAGGTATCTCCTACGAGCAGTACTTC	CASRGTGISYEQYF	once	TRBD1	TRBV5-1	TRBJ2-7
TGCAGCGTGGGGACTAGCGGCGCGCGAGATACGCAGTATTTT	CSVGTSGARDTQYF	.	TRBD2	TRBV29-1	TRBJ2-3
TGTGCCAGCAGCGGGCGACGGACAGGGGCTGGCTACACCTTC	CASSGRRTGAGYTF	few	TRBD1	TRBV5-6	TRBJ1-2
TGCAGTGCTGATGGGGAAAGCGAGCAGTACTTC	CSADGESEQYF	.	.	TRBV20-1	TRBJ2-7
TGTGCCAGCAGCAGAGGGGTAATTGATACGCAGTATTTT	CASSRGVIDTQYF	few	.	TRBV7-8	TRBJ2-3
TGTGCCAGCAGCCTCTACGGGACTAGCGGTCGGGGGAACATTCAGTACTTC	CASSLYGTSGRGNIQYF	few	TRBD2	TRBV7-2	TRBJ2-4
TGCGCCAGCAGCCAAGATCGGAGCGGGAGTCCCGGGGAGCTGTTTTTT	CASSQDRSGSPGELFF	few	TRBD2	TRBV4-3	TRBJ2-2
TGTGCCAGCAGCTTAGAGGTCGGAGGGGTCGCCTACGAGCAGTACTTC	CASSLEVGGVAYEQYF	.	.	TRBV7-9	TRBJ2-7
TGTGCCAGCAGTTTTCGCTCGGACCTGAACACTGAAGCTTTCTTT	CASSFRSDLNTEAFF	.	.	TRBV12-3/TRBV12-4	TRBJ1-1
TGTGCCAGCAGTGAAGCCCCCGGGACAGGGTCATACGAGCAGTACTTC	CASSEAPGTGSYEQYF	few	TRBD1	TRBV6-1	TRBJ2-7
TGTGCCAGCAGCGCAACAGGCCTCTGGGCCAACGTCCTGACTTTC	CASSATGLWANVLTF	few	.	TRBV9	TRBJ2-6
TGTGCCAGCAGTCACGGCTCTGTCTCTGGAAACACCATATATTTT	CASSHGSVSGNTIYF	.	.	TRBV12-3/TRBV12-4	TRBJ1-3
TGTGCCAGCAGCTCCTCGGAGGCCTACGAGCAGTACTTC	CASSSSEAYEQYF	.	.	TRBV7-9	TRBJ2-7
TGTGCCAGCAGTACACAGGGTAGGAACTATGGCTACACCTTC	CASSTQGRNYGYTF	many	.	TRBV12-3/TRBV12-4	TRBJ1-2
TGCGCCAGCAGCCAAGGACACGTCGGGACAGCCTACGAGCAGTACTTC	CASSQGHVGTAYEQYF	.	TRBD1	TRBV4-3	TRBJ2-7
TGTGCCAGCAGTTCACAGGGGGCAACAGATACGCAGTATTTT	CASSSQGATDTQYF	.	TRBD1	TRBV11-2	TRBJ2-3
TGCAGTATCTATGAGGCAACGGGGGATACGCAGTATTTT	CSIYEATGDTQYF	few	.	TRBV20-1	TRBJ2-3
TGTGCCAGCAGTGAAGCAGGGTATAGCAATCAGCCCCAGCATTTT	CASSEAGYSNQPQHF	.	.	TRBV6-1	TRBJ1-5
TGTGCCAGCAGCGCAACGGCGCCGGGGTACGAGCAGTACTTC	CASSATAPGYEQYF	.	.	TRBV11-1	TRBJ2-7
TGCAGTGCTAGATTAAATTTGGATACGCAGTATTTT	CSARLNLDTQYF	many	.	TRBV20-1	TRBJ2-3
TGTGCAAGTCGCTTAGCGGGAGACTATGGCTACACCTTC	CASRLAGDYGYTF	once	.	TRBV12-2	TRBJ1-2
TGTGCCAGCAGCTTAGAGGCTCTTTTAGGCAATGAGCAGTTCTTC	CASSLEALLGNEQFF	.	.	TRBV7-2	TRBJ2-1
TGTGCGGGTGCTATCGGGGCCAACGTCCTGACTTTC	CAGAIGANVLTF	few	.	TRBV12-3/TRBV12-4	TRBJ2-6
TGCAGTGTTGTACTAACCGGGACAGGGTCGAGAGATGAGCAGTTCTTC	CSVVLTGTGSRDEQFF	.	TRBD1	TRBV20-1	TRBJ2-1
TGTGCCAGCAGCCCTAGCCGGGGCACTGAGAACACTGAAGCTTTCTTT	CASSPSRGTENTEAFF	.	.	TRBV7-9	TRBJ1-1
TGTGCCAGCTCAGGACGACAGGGCAATCAGCCCCAGCATTTT	CASSGRQGNQPQHF	.	.	TRBV18	TRBJ1-5
TGTGCCAGCAGCTTGGGGACAGGACTCGACAATGAGCAGTTCTTC	CASSLGTGLDNEQFF	.	TRBD1	TRBV5-6	TRBJ2-1
TGCAGCGTTGAAGACCCCCGGACTACCACTAGCACAGATACGCAGTATTTT	CSVEDPRTTTSTDTQYF	.	.	TRBV29-1	TRBJ2-3
TGCAGTGCCTCTACGGGCGGGGGGGCTCTCAATGAGCAGTTCTTC	CSASTGGGALNEQFF	.	TRBD2	TRBV20-1	TRBJ2-1
TGTGCCAGCAGTTCGCAGTTCCATGAGCAGTTCTTC	CASSSQFHEQFF	few	.	TRBV12-3/TRBV12-4	TRBJ2-1
TGCAGTGCTAGAGATCTGACCAGCGGGTACAATGAGCAGTTCTTC	CSARDLTSGYNEQFF	few	.	TRBV20-1	TRBJ2-1
TGTGCCAGCAGCCAAGGTCGGCAGGTAGAGCAGTTCTTC	CASSQGRQVEQFF	many	.	TRBV3-1	TRBJ2-1
TGTGCCACCTTAGACCCCAGCGGGTCTAGCACAGATACGCAGTATTTT	CATLDPSGSSTDTQYF	many	.	TRBV7-9	TRBJ2-3